Presented here are 23 T cell receptor beta chains from one specimen sequenced in a study of technical replicates of blood from a few donors. Clones were sequenced by immunoSEQ multiplex PCR, and TCRdb holds only the in-frame ones, with some missing. The sample includes 15,000 to 20,000 clones, around 86% of them seen just once. Sample: PBMCs. These receptors originate from a human donor in good health.

This clone was seen more than once but under ten times. The chain employs TRBV18 and TRBJ2-1; 8 positions match TRBD1. Germline V gene data show CDR1 as KGHSH and CDR2 as LQKENI. This CDR3 spans 14 amino acids. With V trimmed by 0 bases and J by 12 bases, 7 bases remained unmatched. CDR3 nucleotides: TGTGCCAGCTCACCACCTAGCGAGGGGACAGGGCAGTTCTTC. This gives the protein CASSPPSEGTGQFF. The variable domain in full, completed from reference TRBV18 and TRBJ2-1, reads NAGVMQNPRHLVRRRGQEARLRCSPMKGHSHVYWYRQLPEEGLKFMVYLQKENIIDESGMPKERFSAEFPKEGPSILRIQQVVRGDSAAYFCASSPPSEGTGQFFGPGTRLTVL.

There are a few counts of this clone. This chain uses TRBV5-6 with TRBJ1-1; D possibly corresponds to TRBD1 (6 bases). V shed 2 bases and J shed 0 bases, with 8 bases lying between them. CDR3 length: 14 residues. The germline V gene encodes CDR1 SGHDT and CDR2 YYEEEE. CDR3 sequence: CASSLGGLNTEAFF. CDR3 nucleotides: TGTGCCAGCAGCTTAGGGGGACTGAACACTGAAGCTTTCTTT.

This rearrangement joins TRBV28 to TRBJ2-7, with unresolved D. Germline V gives CDR1 MDHEN, CDR2 SYDVKM. V dropped 4 bases and J dropped 0 bases, with 13 bases sitting between them. CDR3 length equals 15 residues. The CDR3 sequence: CASSSPTTDSYEQYF. In DNA, the CDR3 is TGTGCCAGCAGTTCCCCGACAACTGACTCCTACGAGCAGTACTTC.

The table lists this clone with a few counts. This rearrangement joins TRBV10-3 to TRBJ2-7; D gene unclear. Germline CDR1 and CDR2: ENHRY and SYGVKD. CDR3 length: 13 amino acids. V was clipped by 3 bases and J by 3 bases, with 9 bases between them. The CDR3 coding sequence is TGTGCCATCAGTGATGGCAGAAGCTACGAGCAGTACTTC. Amino acids: CAISDGRSYEQYF.

The CDR3 spells CAWSVLYRNYEQYF. The CDR3 coding sequence is TGTGCCTGGAGTGTACTTTACAGAAACTACGAGCAGTACTTC. This chain links TRBV30 with TRBJ2-7; D unclear. There are 14 residues in the CDR3. The V end was cut by 0 bases, the J end by 3 bases, with 12 bases between. Per the germline V gene, CDR1 is GTSNPN and CDR2 is SVGIG (reference sequence).

The genes are TRBV10-2 and TRBJ2-1; TRBD2 agrees at 9 bases. CDR1 is WSHSY, CDR2 SAAADI, per germline. V lost 0 bases to trimming and J lost 6 bases; unmatched junction nucleotides: 12. There are 18 residues in the CDR3. The CDR3 protein is CASSESIAGGPRSNEQFF. Written as DNA, the CDR3 is TGCGCCAGCAGTGAGTCGATTGCGGGAGGGCCACGTAGCAATGAGCAGTTCTTC.

V is TRBV5-1 and J is TRBJ2-2; tentative D call: TRBD1 (5 bases). The CDR3 has 13 residues. The germline V gene encodes CDR1 SGHRS and CDR2 YFSETQ. The V end lost 1 base, the J end lost 7 bases, and 8 bases lay between the germline ends. This CDR3 is CASSLPGRGELFF. The CDR3 coding sequence is TGCGCCAGCAGCTTGCCAGGGCGCGGGGAGCTGTTTTTT.

In DNA, the CDR3 is TGTGCCAGCAGTTACACAGAGGCGGGGCCCGCTTTCTTT. Its translation: CASSYTEAGPAFF. The chain carries TRBV6-5 and TRBJ1-1; possible D gene TRBD1, 5 bases. CDR1 is MNHEY, CDR2 SVGAGI, per germline. With 2 bases removed from V and 11 bases from J, the gap between germline ends came to 15 bases. There are 13 residues in the CDR3.

The chain is built from TRBV30 and TRBJ2-7, with D unresolved. CDR3 length equals 13 residues. Trimming removed 0 bases from V and 1 base from J, with 7 bases in between. CDR1 and CDR2 from the germline V gene are GTSNPN and SVGIG (reference sequence). The CDR3 sequence is CAWSVDSSYEQYF. In nucleotides, the CDR3 is TGTGCCTGGAGTGTTGATAGTTCCTACGAGCAGTACTTC.

The V gene is TRBV10-3, the J gene TRBJ1-5; D ambiguous. Germline assignment: CDR1 ENHRY and CDR2 SYGVKD. This CDR3 contains 13 residues. V lost 9 bases and J lost 0, with 9 bases in between. CDR3 loop: CAMSRDSNQPQHF. CDR3 in DNA: TGTGCCATGAGTCGGGATAGCAATCAGCCCCAGCATTTT.

This clone was observed a single time. This rearrangement joins TRBV11-2 to TRBJ2-2; 9 nucleotides line up with TRBD1. The CDR3 consists of 19 residues. CDR1 and CDR2 from the germline V gene are SGHAT and FQNNGV. Losses at the gene ends were 6 bases for V and 4 bases for J; bases not matched to a gene: 18. The CDR3 reads CASSSPKGQGMGGTGELFF. CDR3 coding DNA: TGTGCCAGCAGTTCACCTAAGGGACAGGGTATGGGTGGCACCGGGGAGCTGTTTTTT.

The chain is built from TRBV18 and TRBJ2-5; 9 nucleotides align to TRBD1. Germline loops: CDR1 KGHSH, CDR2 LQKENI. This CDR3 has 16 residues. Trimming at V came to 5 bases and at J to 2 bases, leaving 9 bases not matched to a gene. In nucleotides, the CDR3 is TGTGCCAGCTCAGCAAGGACCGACAGGGGGCAAGAGACCCAGTACTTC. Translation: CASSARTDRGQETQYF.

The chain carries TRBV27 and TRBJ2-7; 12 nucleotides align to TRBD2. After removal of 8 bases from V and 3 bases from J, the junction contained 5 bases not matched to a gene. The CDR3 contains 14 residues. The germline V gene has CDR1 MNHEY and CDR2 SMNVEV (reference sequence). DNA of the CDR3: TGTGCCAGCGCGAGACTAGCGGGGGACTACGAGCAGTACTTC. Its protein is CASARLAGDYEQYF.

The CDR3 region is CASSLAGQDHGYTF. In nucleotides, the CDR3 is TGCGCCAGCAGCTTGGCCGGACAGGACCATGGCTACACCTTC. The chain is built from TRBV5-1 and TRBJ1-2; 7 bases map to TRBD1. This CDR3 is built from 14 residues. V gave up 0 bases and J gave up 6 bases; unmatched junction bases: 5. The germline V gene has CDR1 SGHRS and CDR2 YFSETQ.

The chain combines TRBV9 with TRBJ1-2, with D perhaps matching TRBD1 (5 bases). V was pared by 5 bases and J by 3 bases, with 17 bases between. The CDR3 spans 15 residues. Per the germline V gene, CDR1 is SGDLS and CDR2 is YYNGEE. Here the CDR3 reads CASSIRGGADYGYTF. The CDR3 DNA sequence: TGTGCCAGCAGTATAAGGGGAGGGGCCGACTATGGCTACACCTTC.

J is TRBJ2-6 and V is TRBV4-2, with D uncertain. Germline V lookup: CDR1 LGHNA, CDR2 YNFKEQ. Trimming shortened V by 0 bases and J by 0 bases, and 6 bases separated the two germline ends. The CDR3 is 16 residues long. The CDR3 protein is CASSQDTNSGANVLTF. CDR3 DNA sequence: TGTGCCAGCAGCCAAGATACTAACTCTGGGGCCAACGTCCTGACTTTC.

This rearrangement joins TRBV7-8 to TRBJ2-1; tentative D call: TRBD1 (5 bases). Trimming took 5 bases from V and 8 from J, leaving 10 bases between them. Germline V gene sequence: CDR1 SGHVS, CDR2 FQNEAQ. The CDR3 extends over 12 amino acids. The CDR3 spells CASSPLGDEQFF. The CDR3 DNA reads TGTGCCAGCAGCCCCCTAGGGGATGAGCAGTTCTTC. Full variable domain (rest looked up from reference TRBV7-8 and TRBJ2-1): GAGVSQSPRYKVAKRGQDVALRCDPISGHVSLFWYQQALGQGPEFLTYFQNEAQLDKSGLPSDRFFAERPEGSVSTLKIQRTQQEDSAVYLCASSPLGDEQFFGPGTRLTVL.

The rearrangement links TRBV6-5 to TRBJ2-7, with 7 bases fitting TRBD2. The junction had 5 bases not matched to a gene; V was cut back by 0 bases and J by 0 bases. The CDR3 loop spans 16 amino acids. Germline V gene data show CDR1 as MNHEY and CDR2 as SVGAGI. CDR3 in DNA: TGTGCCAGCAGTTACTCAACGGGCGGGAGCTCCTACGAGCAGTACTTC. Translated: CASSYSTGGSSYEQYF.

The chain recombines TRBV7-7 with TRBJ2-2; D is possibly TRBD1 (6 bases). The germline V and J ends were trimmed by 2 bases and 5 bases, with 12 bases remaining between them. Germline CDR1 and CDR2: SSHAT and FNYEAQ (reference sequence). The CDR3 consists of 15 residues. Written as DNA, the CDR3 is TGTGCCAGCAGCTTATCCGGACAGTCGACCGGGGAGCTGTTTTTT. It encodes CASSLSGQSTGELFF.

V is TRBV6-1 and J is TRBJ1-3; D not resolved. The V gene's germline CDR1 is MNHNS and CDR2 SASEGT. The CDR3 length is 14 residues. V was trimmed by 6 bases and J by 4 bases, leaving 13 bases between them. In nucleotides, the CDR3 is TGTGCCAGCAGCCTCCGAGGCTCCGGAAACACCATATATTTT. As protein: CASSLRGSGNTIYF.

This chain uses TRBV5-5 with TRBJ2-2, with a weak D call TRBD2 (6 bases). CDR3 size: 14 residues. Germline V CDR1 and CDR2: SGHKS, YYEKEE (reference sequence). Trimming took off 5 bases at V and 1 base at J, with 9 bases between the two ends. CDR3 loop: CASRWRENTGELFF. The CDR3 DNA reads TGTGCCAGCAGGTGGCGGGAGAACACCGGGGAGCTGTTTTTT.

The count of this clone is one. This chain links TRBV27 with TRBJ1-1, with 9 bases lining up with TRBD1. CDR3 length: 15 amino acids. The V segment lost 6 bases and the J segment 5 bases; nucleotides outside the gene matches: 10. CDR1 and CDR2 from the germline V gene are MNHEY and SMNVEV (reference sequence). The DNA for the CDR3 is TGTGCCAGCAGCAGTGAACAGGGGGCCCTAACTGAAGCTTTCTTT. Translating gives CASSSEQGALTEAFF.

The chain links TRBV6-1 to TRBJ2-7; 13 nucleotides line up with TRBD2. This CDR3 is 16 amino acids long. V lost 1 base, J lost 4 bases, and 4 bases stayed unmatched. CDR1 is MNHNS, CDR2 SASEGT, per germline. This CDR3 is CASSEGTSGRFYEQYF. CDR3 bases: TGTGCCAGCAGTGAAGGGACTAGCGGGAGATTTTACGAGCAGTACTTC.